A selection of T cell receptor beta chains follows, all from one sample in a study of T cell repertoires in cytomegalovirus infection. Each CDR3 protein is one row after TCRdb ran MiXCR on the reads. The sample records roughly 600,000 distinct CDR3 sequences, 20% to 25% being singletons. The sample taken for sequencing was CD8+ T cells from PBMCs. These receptors all stem from a human donor in good health (CMV status not recorded). Some clones in this sample may be carry-over from other donors' samples. Both conserved end residues are part of each CDR3. The order of the fields is CDR3 length, J gene, V gene, D gene, clone size, CDR3 DNA, CDR3 protein. A D gene is named only where the DNA matches it firmly. Expanded clones get a size class; other rows say once, few or many, or leave the size out.

CDR3 length: 16
J gene: TRBJ1-5
V gene: TRBV4-1
D gene: -
clone size: -
CDR3 DNA: TGCGCCAGCAGCCCCGCTTTGGGGAATAGCAATCAGCCCCAGCATTTT
CDR3 protein: CASSPALGNSNQPQHF

CDR3 length: 15
J gene: TRBJ2-5
V gene: TRBV2
D gene: -
clone size: -
CDR3 DNA: TGTGCCAGCAGTCCGAAGGGGCTAGCATGGGAGACCCAGTACTTC
CDR3 protein: CASSPKGLAWETQYF

CDR3 length: 15
J gene: TRBJ2-5
V gene: TRBV27
D gene: -
clone size: -
CDR3 DNA: TGTGCCAGCAGTCCTCGGTCACATCCCCAAGAGACCCAGTACTTC
CDR3 protein: CASSPRSHPQETQYF

CDR3 length: 15
J gene: TRBJ2-7
V gene: TRBV7-2
D gene: -
clone size: many
CDR3 DNA: TGTGCCAGCAGCTCAGTAAGGGTTTTCCCCTACGAGCAGTACTTC
CDR3 protein: CASSSVRVFPYEQYF

CDR3 length: 14
J gene: TRBJ1-2
V gene: TRBV28
D gene: -
clone size: many
CDR3 DNA: TGTGCCAGCAGTCTCCCAGGATCATTGTATGGCTACACCTTC
CDR3 protein: CASSLPGSLYGYTF

CDR3 length: 14
J gene: TRBJ1-4
V gene: TRBV6-4
D gene: -
clone size: few
CDR3 DNA: TGTGCCAGCAGGACAGTTGCTACTAATGAAAAACTGTTTTTT
CDR3 protein: CASRTVATNEKLFF

CDR3 length: 13
J gene: TRBJ2-7
V gene: TRBV5-4
D gene: -
clone size: few
CDR3 DNA: TGTGCCAGCGGCGGGGACGACTCCTACGAGCAGTACTTC
CDR3 protein: CASGGDDSYEQYF

CDR3 length: 14
J gene: TRBJ2-1
V gene: TRBV12-3/TRBV12-4
D gene: TRBD1
clone size: few
CDR3 DNA: TGTGCCAGCAGACACAGGGGCTCCTACAATGAGCAGTTCTTC
CDR3 protein: CASRHRGSYNEQFF

CDR3 length: 13
J gene: TRBJ1-1
V gene: TRBV7-8
D gene: -
clone size: -
CDR3 DNA: TGTGCCAGCAGCTTAGCGTTTCTCTCTGAAGCTTTCTTT
CDR3 protein: CASSLAFLSEAFF

CDR3 length: 15
J gene: TRBJ2-7
V gene: TRBV12-3/TRBV12-4
D gene: TRBD1
clone size: many
CDR3 DNA: TGTGCCAGCAGTTCCCCCGGGACAGGGGGCCACGAGCAGTACTTC
CDR3 protein: CASSSPGTGGHEQYF

CDR3 length: 15
J gene: TRBJ1-2
V gene: TRBV6-2/TRBV6-3
D gene: TRBD1
clone size: many
CDR3 DNA: TGTGCCAGCAGTTACTCCCTCGGGACAGCCTATGGCTACACCTTC
CDR3 protein: CASSYSLGTAYGYTF

CDR3 length: 12
J gene: TRBJ1-2
V gene: TRBV7-8
D gene: -
clone size: many
CDR3 DNA: TGTGCCAGCAGCCCGATCGGGGTAGACTACACCTTC
CDR3 protein: CASSPIGVDYTF

CDR3 length: 14
J gene: TRBJ2-3
V gene: TRBV6-6
D gene: TRBD2
clone size: -
CDR3 DNA: TGTGCCAGCAGTTCGGGAGGGAAGCGGGATACGCAGTATTTT
CDR3 protein: CASSSGGKRDTQYF

CDR3 length: 16
J gene: TRBJ1-2
V gene: TRBV20-1
D gene: TRBD1
clone size: few
CDR3 DNA: TGCAGTGCCCCCGTGGGACAGGGGGCATTAGGCTATGGCTACACCTTC
CDR3 protein: CSAPVGQGALGYGYTF

CDR3 length: 14
J gene: TRBJ2-2
V gene: TRBV7-9
D gene: -
clone size: many
CDR3 DNA: TGTGCCAGCAGCTTAGTGTCTTACACCGGGGAGCTGTTTTTT
CDR3 protein: CASSLVSYTGELFF

CDR3 length: 15
J gene: TRBJ2-2
V gene: TRBV7-8
D gene: -
clone size: many
CDR3 DNA: TGTGCCAGCCCTGGAGCTAGTTTCATCTCCGGGGAGCTGTTTTTT
CDR3 protein: CASPGASFISGELFF

CDR3 length: 14
J gene: TRBJ1-1
V gene: TRBV4-1
D gene: -
clone size: -
CDR3 DNA: TGCGCCATCCGACAGTCCGATACGAACACTGAAGCTTTCTTT
CDR3 protein: CAIRQSDTNTEAFF

CDR3 length: 15
J gene: TRBJ2-7
V gene: TRBV7-9
D gene: -
clone size: -
CDR3 DNA: TGTGCCAGCAGCTTCATTACGGACAGCCCCTACGAGCAGTACTTC
CDR3 protein: CASSFITDSPYEQYF

CDR3 length: 14
J gene: TRBJ2-2
V gene: TRBV28
D gene: -
clone size: few
CDR3 DNA: TGTGCCAGCAGTTTGGGACTTCGCACCGGGGAGCTGTTTTTT
CDR3 protein: CASSLGLRTGELFF

CDR3 length: 12
J gene: TRBJ2-1
V gene: TRBV7-9
D gene: -
clone size: many
CDR3 DNA: TGTGCCAGCAGCTTAGGCTGGACAGAGGGAATCTTC
CDR3 protein: CASSLGWTEGIF

CDR3 length: 15
J gene: TRBJ2-2
V gene: TRBV6-2/TRBV6-3
D gene: -
clone size: many
CDR3 DNA: TGTGCCAGCAGTCCTCCCTCCGACGGGGCAAGGGAGCTGTTTTTT
CDR3 protein: CASSPPSDGARELFF

CDR3 length: 15
J gene: TRBJ1-5
V gene: TRBV6-2/TRBV6-3
D gene: -
clone size: few
CDR3 DNA: TGTGCCAGCAGTTATAGAGAACTCTCCGGTCAGCCCCAGCATTTT
CDR3 protein: CASSYRELSGQPQHF

CDR3 length: 15
J gene: TRBJ2-1
V gene: TRBV6-4
D gene: TRBD2
clone size: -
CDR3 DNA: TGTGCCAGCAGTGAACTAGCGGGGGCGAACAATGAGCAGTTCTTC
CDR3 protein: CASSELAGANNEQFF

CDR3 length: 14
J gene: TRBJ2-5
V gene: TRBV29-1
D gene: TRBD2
clone size: -
CDR3 DNA: TGCAGCGTTGAGAGAGGGCTAGCGGGAGAGACCCAGTACTTC
CDR3 protein: CSVERGLAGETQYF

CDR3 length: 16
J gene: TRBJ1-1
V gene: TRBV4-1
D gene: -
clone size: once
CDR3 DNA: TGTGCCAGCAGCCAAGATCAGGGCACGATGAACACTGAAGCTTTCTTT
CDR3 protein: CASSQDQGTMNTEAFF

CDR3 length: 16
J gene: TRBJ2-3
V gene: TRBV7-9
D gene: -
clone size: many
CDR3 DNA: TGTGCCAGCAGCCCTCCGTCTGCGGGTGGCACAGATACGCAGTATTTT
CDR3 protein: CASSPPSAGGTDTQYF

CDR3 length: 16
J gene: TRBJ2-6
V gene: TRBV27
D gene: -
clone size: few
CDR3 DNA: TGTGCCAGCAGTTTAGGGCGCAGGGCTGGGGCCAACGTCCTGACTTTC
CDR3 protein: CASSLGRRAGANVLTF

CDR3 length: 15
J gene: TRBJ2-1
V gene: TRBV4-1
D gene: -
clone size: many
CDR3 DNA: TGCGCCAGCAGCCAAGGGAGGGGGGCCTCCAATGAGCAGTTCTTC
CDR3 protein: CASSQGRGASNEQFF

CDR3 length: 16
J gene: TRBJ2-6
V gene: TRBV28
D gene: -
clone size: few
CDR3 DNA: TGTGCCAGCAGTTTATACCCAAGAGGTGGGGCCAACGTCCTGACTTTC
CDR3 protein: CASSLYPRGGANVLTF

CDR3 length: 15
J gene: TRBJ2-2
V gene: TRBV20-1
D gene: -
clone size: -
CDR3 DNA: TGCAGTGCCATTAACCGGGACTTGAACACCGGGGAGCTGTTTTTT
CDR3 protein: CSAINRDLNTGELFF

CDR3 length: 15
J gene: TRBJ1-2
V gene: TRBV20-1
D gene: -
clone size: -
CDR3 DNA: TGCAGTGCTAGAGAGGCGGGGAAGGGATACTATGGCTACACCTTC
CDR3 protein: CSAREAGKGYYGYTF

CDR3 length: 13
J gene: TRBJ1-2
V gene: TRBV2
D gene: -
clone size: few
CDR3 DNA: TGTGCCAGCAGTTCGAGGGGCGGCTATGGCTACACCTTC
CDR3 protein: CASSSRGGYGYTF

CDR3 length: 15
J gene: TRBJ2-5
V gene: TRBV7-6
D gene: -
clone size: many
CDR3 DNA: TGTGCCAGCAGCGTGATTCCCGGACAGCAAGAGACCCAGTACTTC
CDR3 protein: CASSVIPGQQETQYF

CDR3 length: 15
J gene: TRBJ1-1
V gene: TRBV12-3/TRBV12-4
D gene: TRBD1
clone size: -
CDR3 DNA: TGTGCCAGCAGCACCAGAACAGGGGGCCCTCTTGAAGCTTTCTTT
CDR3 protein: CASSTRTGGPLEAFF

CDR3 length: 11
J gene: TRBJ2-7
V gene: TRBV6-5
D gene: -
clone size: -
CDR3 DNA: TGTGCCAGCAGTAACGGATACGAGCAGTACTTC
CDR3 protein: CASSNGYEQYF

CDR3 length: 16
J gene: TRBJ2-3
V gene: TRBV7-9
D gene: -
clone size: -
CDR3 DNA: TGTGCCAGCAGCCCGAGGGGTCAGGTACGCACAGATACGCAGTATTTT
CDR3 protein: CASSPRGQVRTDTQYF

CDR3 length: 11
J gene: TRBJ2-1
V gene: TRBV6-6
D gene: -
clone size: once
CDR3 DNA: TGTGCCCGCAGTTATGACAATGAGCAGTTCTTC
CDR3 protein: CARSYDNEQFF

CDR3 length: 17
J gene: TRBJ2-3
V gene: TRBV20-1
D gene: -
clone size: -
CDR3 DNA: TGCAGTGCTAGAGGGGGGGGCGGAAGGGTTAGCACAGATACGCAGTATTTT
CDR3 protein: CSARGGGGRVSTDTQYF

CDR3 length: 15
J gene: TRBJ2-5
V gene: TRBV7-9
D gene: -
clone size: many
CDR3 DNA: TGTGCCAGCAGCCTCACCACCGACAGATTAGAGACCCAGTACTTC
CDR3 protein: CASSLTTDRLETQYF

CDR3 length: 19
J gene: TRBJ2-2
V gene: TRBV5-6
D gene: -
clone size: few
CDR3 DNA: TGTGCCAGCAGCTTTCGTAGCAGCTTTCGTGGCACAAACACCGGGGAGCTGTTTTTT
CDR3 protein: CASSFRSSFRGTNTGELFF

CDR3 length: 16
J gene: TRBJ1-1
V gene: TRBV11-2
D gene: -
clone size: many
CDR3 DNA: TGTGCCAGCAGCTTATTATATCGGCTTCCGGACACTGAAGCTTTCTTT
CDR3 protein: CASSLLYRLPDTEAFF

CDR3 length: 9
J gene: TRBJ2-1
V gene: TRBV29-1
D gene: -
clone size: -
CDR3 DNA: TGCAGCGTTGAGAATGAGCAGTTCTTC
CDR3 protein: CSVENEQFF

CDR3 length: 15
J gene: TRBJ2-1
V gene: TRBV6-2/TRBV6-3
D gene: TRBD1
clone size: -
CDR3 DNA: TGTGCCAGCAGCGGGGACAGTTTGGGGTACAATGAGCAGTTCTTC
CDR3 protein: CASSGDSLGYNEQFF

CDR3 length: 15
J gene: TRBJ1-2
V gene: TRBV20-1
D gene: -
clone size: -
CDR3 DNA: TGCAGTGCTAGTAGGGAAGGCAGGGGTCGATATGGCTACACCTTC
CDR3 protein: CSASREGRGRYGYTF

CDR3 length: 16
J gene: TRBJ1-2
V gene: TRBV6-8
D gene: TRBD1
clone size: few
CDR3 DNA: TGTGCCAGCAGTTACTCGGACAGGGGGCAAAGGGGTGGCTACACCTTC
CDR3 protein: CASSYSDRGQRGGYTF

CDR3 length: 18
J gene: TRBJ1-2
V gene: TRBV7-8
D gene: TRBD1
clone size: many
CDR3 DNA: TGTGCCAGCAGCGCTGCTCCGGGACAGGGGGCGCTTGGCTATGGCTACACCTTC
CDR3 protein: CASSAAPGQGALGYGYTF

CDR3 length: 16
J gene: TRBJ2-1
V gene: TRBV4-3
D gene: TRBD1
clone size: -
CDR3 DNA: TGCGCCAGCAGCCACGGACAGGGCCCCGGAGACAATGAGCAGTTCTTC
CDR3 protein: CASSHGQGPGDNEQFF

CDR3 length: 16
J gene: TRBJ2-3
V gene: TRBV2
D gene: TRBD2
clone size: -
CDR3 DNA: TGTGCCAGCAGTGAATTCAGCGGGGGGGTAACAGATACGCAGTATTTT
CDR3 protein: CASSEFSGGVTDTQYF

CDR3 length: 14
J gene: TRBJ1-2
V gene: TRBV4-1
D gene: -
clone size: few
CDR3 DNA: TGCGCCAGCAGCCAAGCGGTACCGACCTATGGCTACACCTTC
CDR3 protein: CASSQAVPTYGYTF